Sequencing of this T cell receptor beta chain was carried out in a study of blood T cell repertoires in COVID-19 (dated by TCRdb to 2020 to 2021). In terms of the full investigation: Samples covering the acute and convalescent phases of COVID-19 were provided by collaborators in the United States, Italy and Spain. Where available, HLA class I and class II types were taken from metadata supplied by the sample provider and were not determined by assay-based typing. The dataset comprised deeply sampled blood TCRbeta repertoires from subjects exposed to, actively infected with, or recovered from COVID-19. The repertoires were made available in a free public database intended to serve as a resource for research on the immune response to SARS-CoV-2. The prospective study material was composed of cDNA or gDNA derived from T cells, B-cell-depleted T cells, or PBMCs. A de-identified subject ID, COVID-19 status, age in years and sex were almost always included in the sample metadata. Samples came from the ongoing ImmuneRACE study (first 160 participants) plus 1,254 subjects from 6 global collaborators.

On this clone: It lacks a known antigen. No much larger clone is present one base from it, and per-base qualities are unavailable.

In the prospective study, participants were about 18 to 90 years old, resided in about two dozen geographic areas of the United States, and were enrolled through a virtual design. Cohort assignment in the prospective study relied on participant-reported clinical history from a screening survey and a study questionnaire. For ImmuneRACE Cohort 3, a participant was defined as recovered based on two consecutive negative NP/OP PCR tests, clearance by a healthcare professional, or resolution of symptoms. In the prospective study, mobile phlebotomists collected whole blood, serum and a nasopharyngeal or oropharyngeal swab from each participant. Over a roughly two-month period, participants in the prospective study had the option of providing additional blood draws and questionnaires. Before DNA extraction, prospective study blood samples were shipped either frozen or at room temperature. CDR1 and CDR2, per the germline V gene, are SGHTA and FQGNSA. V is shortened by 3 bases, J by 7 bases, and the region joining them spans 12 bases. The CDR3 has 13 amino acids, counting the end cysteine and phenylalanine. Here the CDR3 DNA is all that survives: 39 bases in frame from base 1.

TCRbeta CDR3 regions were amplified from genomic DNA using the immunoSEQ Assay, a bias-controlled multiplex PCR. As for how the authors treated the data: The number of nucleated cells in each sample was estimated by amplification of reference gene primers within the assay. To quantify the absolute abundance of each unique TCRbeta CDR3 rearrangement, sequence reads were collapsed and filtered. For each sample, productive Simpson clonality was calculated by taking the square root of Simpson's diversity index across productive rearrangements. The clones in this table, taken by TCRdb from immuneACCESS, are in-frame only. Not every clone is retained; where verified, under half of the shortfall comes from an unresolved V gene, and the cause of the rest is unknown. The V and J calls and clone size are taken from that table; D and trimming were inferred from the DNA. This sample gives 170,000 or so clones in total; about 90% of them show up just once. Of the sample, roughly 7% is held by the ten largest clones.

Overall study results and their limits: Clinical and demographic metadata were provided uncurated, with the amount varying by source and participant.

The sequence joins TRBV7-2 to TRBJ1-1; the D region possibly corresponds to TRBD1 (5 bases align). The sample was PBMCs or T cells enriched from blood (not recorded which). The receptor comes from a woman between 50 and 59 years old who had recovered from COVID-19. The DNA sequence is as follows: TGTGCCAGCAGCTTTGCCGACAGTCATGAAGCTTTCTTT. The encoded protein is CASSFADSHEAFF. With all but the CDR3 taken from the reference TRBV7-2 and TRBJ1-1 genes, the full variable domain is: GAGVSQSPSNKVTEKGKDVELRCDPISGHTALYWYRQSLGQGLEFLIYFQGNSAPDKSGLPSDRFSAERTGGSVSTLTIQRTQQEDSAVYLCASSFADSHEAFFGQGTRLTVV.